The 12 T cell receptor beta chains given below trace back to one sample, sequenced in a study of blood T cell repertoires in COVID-19. This table comes from immunoSEQ multiplex PCR, and its TCRdb copy is limited to in-frame clones, with some not included. The profile shows approximately 300,000 clones, around 86% of them singletons. The specimen was PBMCs or T cells enriched from blood (not recorded which). These receptors came from a man aged 55 to 70 who had recovered from COVID-19.

The genes are TRBV4-2 and TRBJ2-7; 7 bases line up with TRBD2. The V gene's germline CDR1 is LGHNA and CDR2 YNFKEQ. Trimming took 1 base from V and 0 from J; bases not matched to a gene: 3. The CDR3 totals 15 residues. CDR3 in amino acids: CASSQVTGGSYEQYF. Here the CDR3 DNA reads TGTGCCAGCAGCCAAGTCACGGGAGGCTCCTACGAGCAGTACTTC.

The chain couples TRBV7-6 to TRBJ2-1; D is unresolved. The ends were cut back, 5 bases at V and 8 bases at J, with 13 bases in the middle. Looked up from germline, CDR1 is SGHVS and CDR2 is FNYEAQ. This CDR3 has 13 residues. The CDR3 DNA sequence: TGTGCCAGCAGCCCTGAAATCGGTGATGAGCAGTTCTTC. Its translation: CASSPEIGDEQFF.

The DNA for the CDR3 is TGTGCCATCAGCCGGGGACAGGGGGCATCCCCTGGGGCCAACGTCCTGACTTTC. Its protein is CAISRGQGASPGANVLTF. V usage is TRBV10-3 and J usage is TRBJ2-6; TRBD1 aligns across 12 bases. The germline V gene has CDR1 ENHRY and CDR2 SYGVKD. The J segment lost 2 bases and the V segment lost 6 bases, leaving 8 bases of the junction unmatched. This CDR3 has 18 amino acids.

This chain joins TRBV24-1 and TRBJ2-1, with D uncertain. Germline V gene sequence: CDR1 KGHDR, CDR2 SFDVKD. Trimming cost V 5 bases and J 3 bases, with 10 bases left between them. The CDR3 runs 14 residues. CDR3 amino acids: CATSVAPHYNEQFF. CDR3 nucleotide sequence: TGTGCCACCAGTGTTGCGCCTCACTACAATGAGCAGTTCTTC.

This chain connects TRBV28 to TRBJ2-7; D is possibly TRBD1 (6 bases). This CDR3 comprises 16 residues. The germline V gene encodes CDR1 MDHEN and CDR2 SYDVKM. V was shortened by 5 bases and J by 0 bases, with 17 bases between the two germline ends. DNA for the CDR3: TGTGCCAGCAGTACTGCAGGGGCAACGAGCTCCTACGAGCAGTACTTC. Encoded protein: CASSTAGATSSYEQYF.

The chain combines TRBV30 with TRBJ1-1, with D possibly TRBD1 on 5 matching bases. V was pared by 5 bases and J by 1 base, with 14 bases between. The CDR3 length is 14 residues. Germline V gene sequence: CDR1 GTSNPN, CDR2 SVGIG (reference sequence). Here the CDR3 DNA reads TGTGCCTGGGGGCTGGGGCGGAAGAACACTGAAGCTTTCTTT. It codes for CAWGLGRKNTEAFF.

J is TRBJ1-1 and V is TRBV24-1; no reliable D call. Germline CDR1 reads KGHDR; CDR2 reads SFDVKD. There are 12 residues in the CDR3. The V end was cut by 4 bases, the J end by 2 bases, with 4 bases between. DNA of the CDR3: TGTGCCACCAGTGAGGGCAACACTGAAGCTTTCTTT. It specifies CATSEGNTEAFF.

The rearrangement joins TRBV27 to TRBJ1-4; 7 nucleotides align to TRBD1. V shed 5 bases and J 7 bases; nucleotides not matched to a gene: 10. Germline CDR1 is MNHEY and CDR2 is SMNVEV (reference sequence). The CDR3 runs 15 residues. The CDR3 protein is CASSETGDEREKLFF. For the CDR3, the DNA is TGTGCCAGCAGTGAAACAGGGGACGAGCGTGAAAAACTGTTTTTT.

The chain carries TRBV18 and TRBJ2-5, with 7 positions matching TRBD1. After removal of 5 bases from V and 4 bases from J, the junction contained 7 bases not matched to a gene. This CDR3 comprises 14 residues. Germline lookup yields CDR1 KGHSH and CDR2 LQKENI. In DNA, the CDR3 is TGTGCCAGCTCAACTACAGGGGTTGCAGAGACCCAGTACTTC. Translated: CASSTTGVAETQYF.

The rearrangement links TRBV3-1 (or the pseudogene TRBV3-2) to TRBJ2-3, with D maybe TRBD1 (7 bases). CDR1 and CDR2 (germline): LGHDT, YNNKEL (reference sequence). The CDR3 has 19 residues. V gave up 0 bases and J gave up 5 bases, with 24 bases separating them. The CDR3 region is CASSQDLPELQGRGDTQYF. The CDR3 nucleotides are TGTGCCAGCAGCCAAGATCTTCCCGAACTACAGGGGCGGGGAGATACGCAGTATTTT.

The gene calls are TRBV19 and TRBJ1-5; D unresolved. CDR1 LNHDA and CDR2 SQIVND come from the germline V gene (reference sequence). Trimming took off 6 bases at V and 4 bases at J, with 16 bases between the two ends. This CDR3 region has 15 residues. This CDR3 reads CASRSIRGGNQPQHF. DNA for the CDR3: TGTGCCAGTAGAAGTATCCGAGGAGGGAATCAGCCCCAGCATTTT.

The genes are TRBV4-3 and TRBJ2-5, with a tentative D call TRBD2 (6 bases). Trimming took off 3 bases at V and 5 bases at J, with 13 bases between the two ends. This CDR3 is 14 amino acids long. Germline V gene lookup returns CDR1 LGHNA and CDR2 YSLEER. The CDR3 loop is CASSHGTSRETQYF. DNA for the CDR3: TGCGCCAGCAGCCACGGCACTAGCAGGGAGACCCAGTACTTC.